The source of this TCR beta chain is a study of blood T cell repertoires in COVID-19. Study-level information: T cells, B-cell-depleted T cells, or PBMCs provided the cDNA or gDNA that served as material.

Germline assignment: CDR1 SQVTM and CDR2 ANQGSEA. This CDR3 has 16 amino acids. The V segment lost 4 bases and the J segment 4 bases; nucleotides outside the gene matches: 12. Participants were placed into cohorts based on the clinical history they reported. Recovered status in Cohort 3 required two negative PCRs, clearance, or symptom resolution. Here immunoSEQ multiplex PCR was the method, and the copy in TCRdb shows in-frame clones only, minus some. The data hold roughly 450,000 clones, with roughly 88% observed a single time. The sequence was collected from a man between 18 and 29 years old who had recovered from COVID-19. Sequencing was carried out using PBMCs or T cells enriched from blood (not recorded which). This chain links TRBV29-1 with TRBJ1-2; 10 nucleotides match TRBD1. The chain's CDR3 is CSVAAGQGRTSYGYTF. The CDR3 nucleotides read TGCAGCGTTGCAGCGGGACAGGGGCGAACCTCCTATGGCTACACCTTC.